This T cell receptor (beta chain) appears in the sequencing data of a study of cytomegalovirus exposure and HLA in healthy donors. As concerns this clone: Antigen unknown.

Primers for the PCR totalled 60 Vbeta and 13 Jbeta. This table comes from immunoSEQ multiplex PCR, and its TCRdb copy is limited to in-frame clones, with some not included. The repertoire holds roughly 110,000 clones, about 70% seen once, with 4.8% in the top ten. Study-level results: Among immune exposure information, only CMV serostatus was available. The study put 150 to 200 TCR beta chains on its list as cytomegalovirus-associated.

Germline lookup yields CDR1 MNHNS and CDR2 SASEGT. Trimming stripped 4 bases from V and 3 bases from J, with 13 bases between. The CDR3 contains 14 residues. This receptor was taken from a man aged 30-40 years in good health and CMV-seropositive. The chain joins TRBV6-1 to TRBJ2-7; D might be TRBD1 (5 bases). Sequencing was done on a sample of PBMCs. Here the CDR3 reads CASSGPGFNYEQYF. The CDR3, as DNA: TGTGCCAGCAGTGGCCCAGGGTTTAACTACGAGCAGTACTTC.